The rows below give T cell receptor beta chains drawn from one sample of a study of T cells in Graves' hyperthyroidism and ophthalmopathy. TCRdb itself ran the multiplex PCR reads through MiXCR, one entry per CDR3 protein. In the table there are approximately 610,000 distinct CDR3 sequences, over 15% of which are singletons. The sample consisted of blood. These receptors were taken from a woman between 18 and 29 years old with Graves' hyperthyroidism. CDR3s include the opening cysteine and the closing phenylalanine or tryptophan. Fields, in order: clone size, J gene, D gene, V gene, CDR3 protein, CDR3 DNA. The D gene is left open where the match is weak. Expanded clones are given a class, and other clones once, few, many or no size at all.

>.|TRBJ1-1|.|TRBV25-1
CASSARSNTEAFF
TGTGCCAGCAGCGCAAGGTCGAACACTGAAGCTTTCTTT
>.|TRBJ2-4|.|TRBV28
CASNSRHIQYF
TGTGCCAGCAACAGCAGGCACATTCAGTACTTC
>few|TRBJ1-2|.|TRBV20-1
CSGNKGDGYTF
TGCAGTGGGAATAAGGGGGATGGCTACACCTTC
>few|TRBJ1-2|.|TRBV19
CASSISRRPNYGYTF
TGTGCCAGTAGTATCTCCAGACGACCGAACTATGGCTACACCTTC
>many|TRBJ2-7|.|TRBV28
CASRLGPRSSYEQYF
TGTGCCAGCAGGCTGGGACCGAGGAGCTCCTACGAGCAGTACTTC
>few|TRBJ2-1|TRBD1|TRBV5-1
CASNGQAYGDEQFF
TGCGCCAGCAACGGACAGGCCTACGGCGATGAGCAGTTCTTC
>many|TRBJ2-7|TRBD1|TRBV7-2
CASSTGTAYEQYF
TGTGCCAGCAGCACAGGGACAGCCTACGAGCAGTACTTC
>many|TRBJ1-1|.|TRBV9
CASSPGSFTEAFF
TGTGCCAGCAGCCCCGGGAGTTTCACTGAAGCTTTCTTT
>many|TRBJ1-5|.|TRBV12-3/TRBV12-4
CASSLPSRSNQPQHF
TGTGCCAGCAGTTTACCCAGCAGGAGCAATCAGCCCCAGCATTTT
>.|TRBJ2-7|TRBD2|TRBV12-3/TRBV12-4
CASSSYWTSGSLAEQYF
TGTGCCAGCAGTTCCTATTGGACTAGCGGGAGCTTAGCCGAGCAGTACTTC
>many|TRBJ1-1|.|TRBV20-1
CSASRSTQNTEAFF
TGCAGTGCTAGCAGGTCGACTCAGAACACTGAAGCTTTCTTT
>few|TRBJ1-5|.|TRBV4-3
CASSRDPPYSNQPQHF
TGCGCCAGCAGCCGGGACCCCCCTTATAGCAATCAGCCCCAGCATTTT
>.|TRBJ2-7|TRBD1|TRBV5-1
CASSGGDRDEQYF
TGCGCCAGCAGCGGGGGGGACAGGGACGAGCAGTACTTC
>many|TRBJ1-2|.|TRBV3-1
CASSQGAGSPLYGYTF
TGTGCCAGCAGCCAGGGTGCAGGGTCGCCGTTGTATGGCTACACCTTC
>many|TRBJ2-7|.|TRBV6-1
CASRPGRPYEQYF
TGTGCCAGCAGACCGGGACGGCCCTACGAGCAGTACTTC
>.|TRBJ2-3|.|TRBV6-5
CASSYSKSNTDTQYF
TGTGCCAGCAGTTACTCGAAGTCAAACACAGATACGCAGTATTTT
>few|TRBJ1-5|TRBD1|TRBV4-2
CASSQDPGTVGQPQHF
TGTGCCAGCAGCCAAGATCCCGGGACAGTAGGACAGCCCCAGCATTTT
>few|TRBJ1-5|TRBD1|TRBV28
CASSRAGQLNQPQHF
TGTGCCAGCAGCCGGGCGGGACAGCTAAATCAGCCCCAGCATTTT
>many|TRBJ2-3|TRBD2|TRBV11-2
CASRPPGLATDTQYF
TGTGCCAGCAGACCACCGGGACTAGCGACAGATACGCAGTATTTT
>few|TRBJ2-5|.|TRBV11-2
CASSLVIGVDQETQYF
TGTGCCAGCAGCTTAGTCATAGGGGTAGATCAAGAGACCCAGTACTTC
>few|TRBJ2-1|TRBD2|TRBV12-3/TRBV12-4
CATRLAVYNEQFF
TGTGCAACAAGACTAGCGGTTTACAATGAGCAGTTCTTC
>.|TRBJ2-3|TRBD1|TRBV4-1
CASSQEFNRGVTDTQYF
TGCGCCAGCAGCCAAGAATTCAACAGGGGTGTTACAGATACGCAGTATTTT
>many|TRBJ2-1|.|TRBV12-5
CASGLELIGVSYNEQFF
TGTGCTAGTGGTTTGGAACTTATCGGGGTCTCCTACAATGAGCAGTTCTTC
>.|TRBJ2-3|TRBD1|TRBV30
CAWSPWTGASTDTQYF
TGTGCCTGGAGCCCCTGGACAGGGGCTAGCACAGATACGCAGTATTTT
>.|TRBJ2-7|.|TRBV28
CASSSPGTKASYEQYF
TGTGCCAGCAGTTCTCCCGGGACAAAAGCCTCCTACGAGCAGTACTTC
>many|TRBJ1-1|TRBD1|TRBV28
CASWTGDFEAFF
TGTGCCAGCTGGACAGGGGACTTTGAAGCTTTCTTT
>few|TRBJ2-1|TRBD2|TRBV5-4
CASRSLAGRSRDEQFF
TGTGCCAGCAGGTCACTAGCGGGACGGTCGAGGGATGAGCAGTTCTTC
>few|TRBJ2-1|TRBD2|TRBV3-1
CASSHGPGGPYNEQFF
TGTGCCAGCAGCCACGGTCCGGGGGGGCCTTACAATGAGCAGTTCTTC
>many|TRBJ1-1|TRBD1|TRBV5-5
CASSLDRAAEAFF
TGTGCCAGCAGCCTGGACAGGGCGGCCGAAGCTTTCTTT
>many|TRBJ2-1|TRBD2|TRBV30
CAWSSGMDNEQFF
TGTGCCTGGAGTAGCGGGATGGACAATGAGCAGTTCTTC
>few|TRBJ2-5|.|TRBV6-1
CASSLHGKQGTQYF
TGTGCCAGCAGCCTTCATGGAAAGCAGGGGACCCAGTACTTC
>.|TRBJ1-1|.|TRBV10-1
CASSREQVAEAFF
TGCGCCAGCAGTCGAGAACAGGTGGCTGAAGCTTTCTTT
>many|TRBJ1-5|TRBD1|TRBV28
CASSFRQGKNQPQHF
TGTGCCAGCAGTTTCCGACAGGGCAAAAATCAGCCCCAGCATTTT
>many|TRBJ2-5|TRBD1|TRBV7-8
CASSPFADREYQETQYF
TGTGCCAGCAGCCCGTTCGCGGACAGGGAATATCAAGAGACCCAGTACTTC
>few|TRBJ2-6|TRBD1|TRBV6-1
CASRTGTGNSGANVLTF
TGTGCCAGCAGAACCGGGACAGGAAACTCTGGGGCCAACGTCCTGACTTTC
>.|TRBJ2-1|.|TRBV7-8
CASSLTLTGAEQFF
TGTGCCAGCAGCCTTACCCTTACCGGGGCCGAGCAGTTCTTC
>.|TRBJ2-7|.|TRBV5-1
CASNFYPGGKRLLGGQYF
TGCGCCAGCAACTTCTACCCGGGCGGGAAGCGACTCCTAGGGGGGCAGTACTTC
>.|TRBJ2-5|TRBD1|TRBV4-3
CASSPDRGETQYF
TGCGCCAGCAGCCCAGACAGGGGGGAGACCCAGTACTTC
>few|TRBJ2-7|.|TRBV4-1
CANRSEQYF
TGCGCGAACAGGTCCGAGCAGTACTTC
>.|TRBJ1-4|TRBD1|TRBV6-1
CASRDPGQGPSNEKLFF
TGTGCCAGCAGAGATCCGGGACAGGGGCCTTCCAATGAAAAACTGTTTTTT
>.|TRBJ1-5|.|TRBV11-2
CASSLGVLPNNQPPHF
TGTGCCAGCAGCTTAGGTGTACTGCCGAACAATCAGCCCCCGCATTTT
>.|TRBJ1-4|TRBD1|TRBV20-1
CSAKQGGDEKLVF
TGCAGTGCGAAACAGGGGGGGGATGAAAAACTGGTTTTT
>many|TRBJ2-1|TRBD2|TRBV11-1
CASSLPRASGTYNEQFF
TGTGCCAGCAGCCTCCCCCGGGCTAGCGGGACCTACAATGAGCAGTTCTTC
>few|TRBJ1-6|.|TRBV25-1
CASSRPGPNSPLHF
TGTGCCAGCAGTAGGCCGGGGCCTAATTCACCCCTCCACTTT
>few|TRBJ2-7|TRBD1|TRBV5-4
CASSDRGSSYEQYF
TGTGCCAGCAGCGACAGGGGGAGCTCCTACGAGCAGTACTTC
>many|TRBJ1-5|.|TRBV27
CASSPGGVSQPQHF
TGTGCCAGCAGTCCAGGAGGTGTTAGTCAGCCCCAGCATTTT
>.|TRBJ2-3|TRBD2|TRBV15
CATSRVRAGDTDTQYF
TGTGCCACCAGCAGAGTGAGAGCGGGAGACACAGATACGCAGTATTTT
>many|TRBJ1-5|.|TRBV4-3
CASSQVRGQPQHF
TGCGCCAGCAGCCAAGTGAGAGGTCAGCCCCAGCATTTT
>.|TRBJ2-3|TRBD2|TRBV29-1
CSVSSGSTDTQYF
TGCAGCGTTTCTAGCGGGAGCACAGATACGCAGTATTTT
>.|TRBJ2-1|TRBD2|TRBV5-1
CASSLGPSGAFYSINEQFF
TGCGCCAGCAGCTTGGGTCCTAGCGGCGCATTCTATTCAATTAATGAGCAGTTCTTC
>few|TRBJ1-1|.|TRBV20-1
CSARDSRDTEAFF
TGCAGTGCTAGAGATTCGAGGGACACTGAAGCTTTCTTT
>many|TRBJ1-1|.|TRBV18
CASSPRQEDTEAFF
TGTGCCAGCTCACCTAGACAGGAAGACACTGAAGCTTTCTTT
>.|TRBJ1-2|TRBD1|TRBV5-4
CASSPGGRGRGGYTF
TGTGCCAGCAGCCCGGGGGGGAGGGGGCGCGGTGGCTACACCTTC
>many|TRBJ1-5|TRBD1|TRBV18
CASSPRGQGSNQPQHF
TGTGCCAGCTCACCAAGGGGACAGGGCAGCAATCAGCCCCAGCATTTT
>many|TRBJ1-3|.|TRBV27
CASSPGVSGNTIYF
TGTGCCAGCAGTCCAGGGGTCTCTGGAAACACCATATATTTT
>.|TRBJ1-6|.|TRBV18
CASSLSPARTINSPLHF
TGTGCCAGCTCATTGTCCCCGGCTAGGACAATTAATTCACCCCTCCACTTT